These 19 T cell receptor beta chains were sequenced from one sample in a study of identical twins. One entry per CDR3 protein, called by TCRdb with MiXCR from the 5' RACE reads. Among more than 1.5 million distinct CDR3 sequences listed, 25% to 35% were seen once. The sample consisted of cord blood. These receptors were obtained from a newborn girl in good health.

The chain links TRBV6-6 to TRBJ2-1, with 11 bases fitting TRBD2. Germline V gives CDR1 MNHNY, CDR2 SVGAGI (reference sequence). The CDR3 has 15 residues. V dropped 5 bases and J dropped 10; count of bases not matched to a gene: 10. CDR3 region: CASSRTSGSLDEQFF. The CDR3 DNA reads TGTGCCAGCAGTCGCACTAGCGGGAGCTTAGACGAGCAGTTCTTC.

This clonotype was detected a few times. V is TRBV11-2 and J is TRBJ2-3, with D hard to call. The V gene lost 5 bases and the J gene lost 0 bases, with 15 bases spanning the gap. From germline, CDR1 is SGHAT and CDR2 FQNNGV. The CDR3 length is 16 residues. CDR3 region: CASSPGPTSSTDTQYF. The CDR3 DNA reads as TGTGCCAGCAGCCCCGGACCGACCTCTAGCACAGATACGCAGTATTTT.

The genes are TRBV20-1 and TRBJ2-5, with 14 bases that match TRBD2. Germline loops: CDR1 DFQATT, CDR2 SNEGSKA (reference sequence). Trimming took 0 bases from V and 2 from J; bases not matched to a gene: 17. The CDR3 consists of 21 residues. CDR3 loop: CSARDISTTSGRARRQETQYF. The DNA for the CDR3 is TGCAGTGCTAGAGATATCTCTACGACTAGCGGGAGGGCCCGGAGACAAGAGACCCAGTACTTC.

The CDR3 DNA is TGCAGTGCTAGTCCGGGACAGGGGATCCTCCAGCCCCAGCATTTT. Protein: CSASPGQGILQPQHF. This chain joins TRBV20-1 and TRBJ1-5, with 10 nucleotides matching TRBD1. The V gene end was trimmed by 3 bases and the J gene end by 7 bases; junction bases not matched to a gene: 9. CDR1 is DFQATT and CDR2 is SNEGSKA in the germline V gene (reference sequence). This CDR3 contains 15 residues.

Ten or more counts support this clonotype. The chain employs TRBV4-2 and TRBJ1-2; 8 bases map to TRBD1. V was pared by 4 bases and J by 3 bases, with 4 bases of the junction left unmatched. Per germline, CDR1 LGHNA and CDR2 YNFKEQ. CDR3 length equals 14 residues. CDR3 bases: TGTGCCAGCAGCCCTACAGGGGGAGACTATGGCTACACCTTC. Amino acid sequence: CASSPTGGDYGYTF.

The chain has TRBV6-1 and TRBJ2-5; TRBD1 might be the D (6 bases). TRBJ2-7 matches the DNA end more closely, so the J call is doubtful. Germline V gene sequence: CDR1 MNHNS, CDR2 SASEGT. This CDR3 is built from 14 residues. In nucleotides, the CDR3 is TGTGCCAGCACTAAGCAGGGGCCCTCCTACGAGCAGTACTTC. Its translation: CASTKQGPSYEQYF.

The rearrangement uses TRBV20-1 and TRBJ2-5, with D perhaps TRBD1 or TRBD2 (5 bases each). V lost 1 base, J lost 11 bases, and 20 bases lay in between. The CDR3 sequence is 14 residues long. Per the germline V gene, CDR1 is DFQATT and CDR2 is SNEGSKA (reference sequence). The CDR3 protein is CSARGGSAGNEQYF. The CDR3 DNA is TGCAGTGCTAGAGGGGGGTCGGCGGGCAATGAGCAGTACTTC.

As regards this clonotype: Since the CDR3 does not end with the conserved phenylalanine or tryptophan, this likely comes from a read error. The chain joins TRBV12-3 or TRBV12-4 to TRBJ2-7; D is unresolved. V gave up 1 base and J gave up 5 bases, with 3 bases separating them. The CDR3 covers 11 residues. The CDR3 protein is CASSLGHEQYY. CDR3 DNA sequence: TGTGCCAGCAGTTTAGGCCACGAGCAGTACTAC.

This clonotype was recorded once. The V call is TRBV24-1, the J call TRBJ2-5; D remains ambiguous. The better agreement between TRBJ2-7 and the DNA end casts doubt on the J call. CDR3 length equals 15 residues. Per germline, CDR1 KGHDR and CDR2 SFDVKD. CDR3 DNA sequence: TGTGCCACCAGTGATTCTTCCCGCAGGACGGCCGAGCAGTACTTC. Translation: CATSDSSRRTAEQYF.

This clonotype appeared once. With a much larger clone just one base away, this may be a read error. The J gene is TRBJ2-4, the V gene TRBV29-1; possibly TRBD1 for D (5 bases). Germline-derived CDR1 and CDR2 are SQVTM and ANQGSEA. The V end was cut by 4 bases, the J end by 0 bases, with 19 bases between. This CDR3 is 17 amino acids long. CDR3 DNA sequence: TGCAGCGTTGTAGTTTATGGGGCAGTCCTAGCCAAAAACATTCAGTACTTC. It codes for CSVVVYGAVLAKNIQYF.

The gene calls are TRBV29-1 and TRBJ2-3; 9 bases fit TRBD2. J lost 3 bases, V lost 0 bases, and 7 bases had no gene match. CDR3 length: 16 amino acids. Germline V gene lookup returns CDR1 SQVTM and CDR2 ANQGSEA. CDR3 amino acids: CSVEESASGRTDTQYF. In nucleotides, the CDR3 is TGCAGCGTTGAAGAGTCGGCGAGCGGGAGGACAGATACGCAGTATTTT.

The V gene is TRBV28, the J gene TRBJ2-7, with 9 positions matching TRBD2. The junction had 9 bases not matched to a gene; V was cut back by 3 bases and J by 6 bases. CDR3 size: 15 residues. Germline V gene sequence: CDR1 MDHEN, CDR2 SYDVKM. The CDR3 region is CASSFIAGARSEQYF. The CDR3 DNA sequence: TGTGCCAGCAGTTTTATAGCGGGAGCTCGGAGCGAGCAGTACTTC.

This chain joins TRBV9 and TRBJ2-3; 12 bases map to TRBD2. CDR3 length: 18 amino acids. The germline CDR1 and CDR2 sequences are SGDLS and YYNGEE. V lost 1 base to trimming and J lost 2 bases; unmatched junction nucleotides: 8. The CDR3 DNA reads as TGTGCCAGCAGCGTAACCTCTGGACTAGCGGGGAACACAGATACGCAGTATTTT. Translation: CASSVTSGLAGNTDTQYF.

The V gene is TRBV4-1, the J gene TRBJ1-2; weak D call: TRBD1 (6 bases). V was trimmed by 1 base and J by 4 bases, leaving 13 bases between them. Germline V gives CDR1 MGHRA, CDR2 YSYEKL. The CDR3 is 15 amino acids. The CDR3 here is CASSQAPGTSYGYTF. In nucleotides, the CDR3 is TGCGCCAGCAGCCAAGCCCCCGGGACATCCTATGGCTACACCTTC.

This clonotype occurred a few times. V usage is TRBV10-3 and J usage is TRBJ2-3; D may be TRBD1 (7 bases). V lost 6 bases and J lost 0, with 10 bases in between. The CDR3 is 14 amino acids. From germline, CDR1 is ENHRY and CDR2 SYGVKD. DNA of the CDR3: TGTGCCATCAGACCAGGGGGGAGCACAGATACGCAGTATTTT. The encoded protein is CAIRPGGSTDTQYF.

CDR3 DNA: TGTGCCAGCAGATCAGGACTAGCGGGGTACAATGAGCAGTTCTTC. Protein product: CASRSGLAGYNEQFF. This chain links TRBV28 with TRBJ2-1; 12 nucleotides agree with TRBD2. The ends lost 6 bases at V and 4 bases at J; junction bases unmatched: 4. The CDR3 is 15 amino acids. Per the germline V gene, CDR1 is MDHEN and CDR2 is SYDVKM.

The rearrangement uses TRBV25-1 and TRBJ2-3; 9 positions agree with TRBD2. Looked up from germline, CDR1 is MGHDK and CDR2 is SYGVNS. There are 16 residues in the CDR3. With 3 bases clipped from V and 2 bases from J, the junction kept 6 bases outside the gene matches. The DNA for the CDR3 is TGTGCCAGCAGTGAGGGGGGACTAGCCCTCACAGATACGCAGTATTTT. Amino acids: CASSEGGLALTDTQYF.

In its sample, this clonotype was seen once. The gene calls are TRBV20-1 and TRBJ2-5; the D gene could be TRBD1 or TRBD2 (7 bases each). Per the germline V gene, CDR1 is DFQATT and CDR2 is SNEGSKA (reference sequence). Trimming took 5 bases from V and 5 from J, leaving 18 bases between them. The CDR3 is 14 amino acids. CDR3 sequence (DNA): TGCAGTGCTGTGGACGACAGGGACTACGAGACCCAGTACTTC. This codes for CSAVDDRDYETQYF.

V gene TRBV28 combines with J gene TRBJ2-1; 12 bases map to TRBD2. Germline V CDR1 and CDR2: MDHEN, SYDVKM. CDR3 size: 16 residues. J was trimmed by 10 bases and V by 6 bases; bases with no gene match: 13. The CDR3 is CASSHPGLAGYHEQFF. CDR3 sequence (DNA): TGTGCCAGCAGCCATCCCGGACTAGCGGGATATCACGAGCAGTTCTTC.